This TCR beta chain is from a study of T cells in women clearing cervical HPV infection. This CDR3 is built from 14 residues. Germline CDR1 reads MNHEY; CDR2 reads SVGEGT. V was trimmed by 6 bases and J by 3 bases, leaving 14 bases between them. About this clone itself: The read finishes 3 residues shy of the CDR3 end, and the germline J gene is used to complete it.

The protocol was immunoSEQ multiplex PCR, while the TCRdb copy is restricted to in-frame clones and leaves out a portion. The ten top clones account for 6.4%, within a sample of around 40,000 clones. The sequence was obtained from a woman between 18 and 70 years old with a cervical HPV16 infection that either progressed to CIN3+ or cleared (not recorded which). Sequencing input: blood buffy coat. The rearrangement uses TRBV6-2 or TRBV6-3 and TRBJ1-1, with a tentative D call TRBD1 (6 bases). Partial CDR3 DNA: TGTGCCAGCAGCGAAGGGGGATGGGACACTGAA. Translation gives CASSEGGWDTE. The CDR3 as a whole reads CASSEGGWDTEAFF.